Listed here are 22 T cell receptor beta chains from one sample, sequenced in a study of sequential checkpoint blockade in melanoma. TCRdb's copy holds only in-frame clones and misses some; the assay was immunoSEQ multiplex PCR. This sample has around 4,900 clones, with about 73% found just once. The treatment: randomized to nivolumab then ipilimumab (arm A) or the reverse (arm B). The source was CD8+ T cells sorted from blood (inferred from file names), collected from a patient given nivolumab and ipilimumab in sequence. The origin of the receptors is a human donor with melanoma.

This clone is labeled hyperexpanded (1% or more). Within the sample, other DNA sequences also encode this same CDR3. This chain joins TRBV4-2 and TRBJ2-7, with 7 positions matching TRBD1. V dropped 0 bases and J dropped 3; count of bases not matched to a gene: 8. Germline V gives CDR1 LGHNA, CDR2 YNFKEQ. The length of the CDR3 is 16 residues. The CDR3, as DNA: TGTGCCAGCAGCCAAGATTCGTGGGCAGGGGGCTACGAGCAGTACTTC. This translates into CASSQDSWAGGYEQYF.

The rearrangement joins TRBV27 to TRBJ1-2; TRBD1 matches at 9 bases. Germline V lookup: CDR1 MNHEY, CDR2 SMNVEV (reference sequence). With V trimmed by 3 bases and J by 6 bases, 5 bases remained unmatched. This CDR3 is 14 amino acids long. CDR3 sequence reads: CASSFTGGINGYTF. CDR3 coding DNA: TGTGCCAGCAGTTTTACAGGGGGCATTAATGGCTACACCTTC.

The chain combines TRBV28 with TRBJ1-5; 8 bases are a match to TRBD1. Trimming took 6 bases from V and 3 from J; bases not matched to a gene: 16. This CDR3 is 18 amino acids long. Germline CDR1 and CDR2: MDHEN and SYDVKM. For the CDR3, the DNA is TGTGCCAGCAGCAAAACCGGGACAGGATGGGTTAACAATCAGCCCCAGCATTTT. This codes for CASSKTGTGWVNNQPQHF.

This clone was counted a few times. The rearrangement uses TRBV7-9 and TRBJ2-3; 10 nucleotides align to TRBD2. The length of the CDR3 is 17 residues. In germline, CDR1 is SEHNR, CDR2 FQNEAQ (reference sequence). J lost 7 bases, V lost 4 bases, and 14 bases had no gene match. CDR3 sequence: CASSSHPSGRAWNTQYF. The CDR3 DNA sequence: TGTGCCAGCAGCTCCCACCCAAGCGGGAGGGCTTGGAATACGCAGTATTTT.

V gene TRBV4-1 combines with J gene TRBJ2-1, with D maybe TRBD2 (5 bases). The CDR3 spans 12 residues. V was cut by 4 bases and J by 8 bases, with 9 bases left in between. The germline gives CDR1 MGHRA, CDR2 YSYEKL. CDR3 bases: TGCGCCAGCAGCCCCTTGGGAGATGAGCAGTTCTTC. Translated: CASSPLGDEQFF.

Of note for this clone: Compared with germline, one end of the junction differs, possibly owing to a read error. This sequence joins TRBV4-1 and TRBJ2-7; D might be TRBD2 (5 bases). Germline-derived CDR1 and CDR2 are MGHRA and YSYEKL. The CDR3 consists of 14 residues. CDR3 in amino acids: CASSQDRSGYGQYF. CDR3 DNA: TGCGCCAGCAGCCAAGATCGAAGCGGCTACGGGCAGTACTTC.

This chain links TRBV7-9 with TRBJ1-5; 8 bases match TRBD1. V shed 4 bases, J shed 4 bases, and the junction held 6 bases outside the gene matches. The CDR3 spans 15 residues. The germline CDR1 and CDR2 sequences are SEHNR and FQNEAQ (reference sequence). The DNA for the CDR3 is TGTGCCAGCAGCTCCACAGGGGGATCAAATCAGCCCCAGCATTTT. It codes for CASSSTGGSNQPQHF. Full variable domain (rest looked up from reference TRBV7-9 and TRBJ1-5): DTGVSQNPRHKITKRGQNVTFRCDPISEHNRLYWYRQTLGQGPEFLTYFQNEAQLEKSRLLSDRFSAERPKGSFSTLEIQRTEQGDSAMYLCASSSTGGSNQPQHFGDGTRLSIL.

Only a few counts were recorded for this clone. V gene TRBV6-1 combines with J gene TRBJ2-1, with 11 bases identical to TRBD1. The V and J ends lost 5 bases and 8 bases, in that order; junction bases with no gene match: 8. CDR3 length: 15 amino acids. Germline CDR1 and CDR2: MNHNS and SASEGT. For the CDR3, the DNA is TGTGCCAGCAGTCGGGGAGGACAGGGGGCGGATGAGCAGTTCTTC. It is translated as CASSRGGQGADEQFF.

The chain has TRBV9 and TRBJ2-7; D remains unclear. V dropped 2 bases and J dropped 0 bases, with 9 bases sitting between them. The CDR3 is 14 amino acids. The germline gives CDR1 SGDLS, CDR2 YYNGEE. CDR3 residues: CASSVARNSYEQYF. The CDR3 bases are TGTGCCAGCAGCGTGGCCAGGAACTCCTACGAGCAGTACTTC.

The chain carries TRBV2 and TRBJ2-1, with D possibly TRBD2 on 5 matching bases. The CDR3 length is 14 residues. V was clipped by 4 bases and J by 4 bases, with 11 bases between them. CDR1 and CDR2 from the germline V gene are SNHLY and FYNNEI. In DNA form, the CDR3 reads TGTGCCAGCAGTGCGCCACTAGGGTACAATGAGCAGTTCTTC. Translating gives CASSAPLGYNEQFF.

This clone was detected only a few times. CDR3 sequence (DNA): TGTGCCAGCAGCTGGTCCGGGAGCACTGAAGCTTTCTTT. Its protein is CASSWSGSTEAFF. The rearrangement links TRBV11-2 to TRBJ1-1; D remains unclear. Trimming removed 4 bases at V and 4 bases at J, with 10 bases between. Germline assignment: CDR1 SGHAT and CDR2 FQNNGV. CDR3 length: 13 residues.

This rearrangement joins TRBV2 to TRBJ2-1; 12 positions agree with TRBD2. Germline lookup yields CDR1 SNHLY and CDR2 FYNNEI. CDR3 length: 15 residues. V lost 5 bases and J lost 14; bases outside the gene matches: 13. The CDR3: CASSPWTSGILGEFF. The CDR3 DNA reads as TGTGCCAGCAGTCCTTGGACTAGCGGGATATTAGGAGAGTTCTTC. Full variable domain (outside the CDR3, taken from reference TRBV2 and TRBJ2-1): EPEVTQTPSHQVTQMGQEVILRCVPISNHLYFYWYRQILGQKVEFLVSFYNNEISEKSEIFDDQFSVERPDGSNFTLKIRSTKLEDSAMYFCASSPWTSGILGEFFGPGTRLTVL.

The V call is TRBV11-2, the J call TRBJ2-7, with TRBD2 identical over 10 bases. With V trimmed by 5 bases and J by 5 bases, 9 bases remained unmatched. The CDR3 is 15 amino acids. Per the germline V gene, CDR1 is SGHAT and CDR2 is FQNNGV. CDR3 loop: CASSQSGGAFHEQYF. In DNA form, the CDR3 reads TGTGCCAGCAGCCAAAGCGGGGGGGCCTTCCACGAGCAGTACTTC.

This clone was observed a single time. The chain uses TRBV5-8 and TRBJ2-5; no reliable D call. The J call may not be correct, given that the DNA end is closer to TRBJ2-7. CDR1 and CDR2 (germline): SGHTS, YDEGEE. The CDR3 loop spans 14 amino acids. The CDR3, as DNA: TGTGCCAGCAGCTTGACAGATTATTCCTACGAGCAGTACTTC. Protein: CASSLTDYSYEQYF.

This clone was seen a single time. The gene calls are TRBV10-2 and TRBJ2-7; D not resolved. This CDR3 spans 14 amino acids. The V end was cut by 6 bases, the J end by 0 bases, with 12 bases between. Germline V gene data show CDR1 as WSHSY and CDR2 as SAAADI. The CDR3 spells CASRIDTYSYEQYF. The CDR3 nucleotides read TGCGCCAGCAGAATTGACACCTACTCCTACGAGCAGTACTTC.

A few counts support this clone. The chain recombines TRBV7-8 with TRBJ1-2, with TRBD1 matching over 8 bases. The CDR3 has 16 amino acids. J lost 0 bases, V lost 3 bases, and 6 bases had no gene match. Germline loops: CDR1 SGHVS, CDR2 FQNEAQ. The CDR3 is CASSLAGGYPNYGYTF. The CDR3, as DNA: TGTGCCAGCAGCTTGGCAGGGGGCTATCCTAACTATGGCTACACCTTC.

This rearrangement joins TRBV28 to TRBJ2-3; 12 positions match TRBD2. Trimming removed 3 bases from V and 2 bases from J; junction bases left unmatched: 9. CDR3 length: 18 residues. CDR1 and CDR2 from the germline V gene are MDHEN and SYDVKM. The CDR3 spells CASSFPSTSGSSTDTQYF. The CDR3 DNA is TGTGCCAGCAGTTTCCCCTCGACTAGCGGGAGTTCCACAGATACGCAGTATTTT.

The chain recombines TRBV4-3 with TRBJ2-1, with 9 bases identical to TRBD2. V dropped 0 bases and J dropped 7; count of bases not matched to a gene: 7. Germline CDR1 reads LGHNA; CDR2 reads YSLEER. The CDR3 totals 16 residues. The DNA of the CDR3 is TGCGCCAGCAGCCAAGATCTTAGCGGGAGTGAGAATGAGCAGTTCTTC. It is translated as CASSQDLSGSENEQFF.

The CDR3 reads CATGWGVTYEQYF. CDR3 nucleotides: TGTGCCACCGGATGGGGGGTAACCTACGAGCAGTACTTC. The genes are TRBV19 and TRBJ2-5; D perhaps matches TRBD2 (6 bases). Near its end, the DNA agrees better with TRBJ2-7, so the J call may be wrong. CDR1 and CDR2 from the germline V gene are LNHDA and SQIVND (reference sequence). There are 13 residues in the CDR3.

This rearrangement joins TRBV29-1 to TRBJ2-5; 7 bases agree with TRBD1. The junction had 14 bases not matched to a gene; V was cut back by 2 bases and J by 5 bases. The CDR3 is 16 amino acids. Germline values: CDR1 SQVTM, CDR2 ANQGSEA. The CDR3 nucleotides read TGCAGCGTTGAAAAGCGGCGGACAGGTCCTGGGGAGACCCAGTACTTC. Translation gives CSVEKRRTGPGETQYF.

In DNA form, the CDR3 reads TGTGCCAGCAGTTACTCCAGTAGCAAGACCCAGTACTTC. Amino acids: CASSYSSSKTQYF. The rearrangement links TRBV6-5 to TRBJ2-5; D unresolved. V lost 0 bases to trimming and J lost 6 bases, with 8 bases between them. CDR1 is MNHEY, CDR2 SVGAGI, per germline. CDR3 length: 13 amino acids.

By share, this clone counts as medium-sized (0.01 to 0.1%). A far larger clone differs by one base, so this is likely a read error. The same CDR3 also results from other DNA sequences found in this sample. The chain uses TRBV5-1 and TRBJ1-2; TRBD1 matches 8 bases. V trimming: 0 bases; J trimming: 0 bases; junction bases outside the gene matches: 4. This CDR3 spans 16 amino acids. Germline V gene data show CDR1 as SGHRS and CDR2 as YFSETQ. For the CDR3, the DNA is TGCGCCAGCAGCTTGGCAGGGGGCTATCCTAACTATGGCTACACCTTC. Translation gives CASSLAGGYPNYGYTF.